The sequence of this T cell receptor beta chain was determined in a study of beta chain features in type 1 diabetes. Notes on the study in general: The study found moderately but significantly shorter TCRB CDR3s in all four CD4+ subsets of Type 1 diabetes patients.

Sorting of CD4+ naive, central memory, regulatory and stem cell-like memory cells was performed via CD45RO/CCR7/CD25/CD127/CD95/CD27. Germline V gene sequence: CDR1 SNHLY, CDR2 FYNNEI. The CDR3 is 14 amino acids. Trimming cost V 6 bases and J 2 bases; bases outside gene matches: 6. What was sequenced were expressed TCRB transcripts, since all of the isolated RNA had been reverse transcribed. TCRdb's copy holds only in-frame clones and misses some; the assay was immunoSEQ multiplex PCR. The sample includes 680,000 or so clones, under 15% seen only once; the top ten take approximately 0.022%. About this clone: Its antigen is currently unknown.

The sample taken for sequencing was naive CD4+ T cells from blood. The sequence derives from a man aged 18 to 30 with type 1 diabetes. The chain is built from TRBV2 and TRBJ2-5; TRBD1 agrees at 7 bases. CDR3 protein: CASSVTRGQETQYF. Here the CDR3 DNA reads TGTGCCAGCAGCGTTACCAGGGGGCAAGAGACCCAGTACTTC.